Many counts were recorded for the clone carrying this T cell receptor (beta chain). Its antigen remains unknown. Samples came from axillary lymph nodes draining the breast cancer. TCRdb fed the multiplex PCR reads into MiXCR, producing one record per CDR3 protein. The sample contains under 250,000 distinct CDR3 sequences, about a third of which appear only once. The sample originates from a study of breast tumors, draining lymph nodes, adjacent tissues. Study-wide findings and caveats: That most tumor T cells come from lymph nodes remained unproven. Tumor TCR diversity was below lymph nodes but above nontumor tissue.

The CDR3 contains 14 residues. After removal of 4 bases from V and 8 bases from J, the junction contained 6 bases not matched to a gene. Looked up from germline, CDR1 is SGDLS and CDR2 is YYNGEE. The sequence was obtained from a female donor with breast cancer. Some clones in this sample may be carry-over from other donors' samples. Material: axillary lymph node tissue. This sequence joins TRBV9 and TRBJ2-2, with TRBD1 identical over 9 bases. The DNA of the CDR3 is TGTGCCAGCAGCACCGGGACAGGGAATGGGGAGCTGTTTTTT. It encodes CASSTGTGNGELFF.